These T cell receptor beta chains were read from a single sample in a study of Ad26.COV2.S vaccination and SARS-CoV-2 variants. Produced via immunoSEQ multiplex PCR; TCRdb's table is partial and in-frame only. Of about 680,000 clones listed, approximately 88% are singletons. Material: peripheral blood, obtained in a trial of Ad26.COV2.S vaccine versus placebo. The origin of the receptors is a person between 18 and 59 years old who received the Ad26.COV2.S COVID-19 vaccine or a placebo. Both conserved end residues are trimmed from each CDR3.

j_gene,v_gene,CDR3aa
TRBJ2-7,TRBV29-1,SVEVGGIGQY
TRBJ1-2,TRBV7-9,ASNVDRVGGYT
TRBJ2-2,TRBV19,ASRRQGNTGELF
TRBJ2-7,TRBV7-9,ASSVRGVNAEQY
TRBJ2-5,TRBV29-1,SVEAAVQETQY
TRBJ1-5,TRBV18,ASSTGTGSSQPQH
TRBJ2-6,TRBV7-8,ASNRLPGSSGANVLT
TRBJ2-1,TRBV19,ASRGLGFNNEQF
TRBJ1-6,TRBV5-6,ASSLAVSSYNSPLH
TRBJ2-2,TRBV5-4,ASSSPWGHRAGELF
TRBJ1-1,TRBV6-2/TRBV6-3,ASSDLDIRTTEAF
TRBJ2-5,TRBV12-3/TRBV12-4,ASSRDREETQY
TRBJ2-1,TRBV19,ASSIGTGGYNEQF
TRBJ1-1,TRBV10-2,ASSEWIGGTEAF
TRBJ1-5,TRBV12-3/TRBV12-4,ASSLGRNQPQH
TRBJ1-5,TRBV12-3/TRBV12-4,ASSPDRVQPQH
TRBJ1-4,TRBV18,ASSRDSREKLF
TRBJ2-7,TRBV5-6,ASSPGQGDYEQY
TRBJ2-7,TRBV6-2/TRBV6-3,ASSFNPYEQY
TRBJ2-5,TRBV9,ASSVFGGGYETQY
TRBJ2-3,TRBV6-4,ASSDSGVASTDTQY
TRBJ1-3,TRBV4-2,ASSQEGRSNSGNTIY
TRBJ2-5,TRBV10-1,ASILLKFYQETQY
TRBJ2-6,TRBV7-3,ASRAAGSSGANVLT
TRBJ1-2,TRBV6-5,ASGDRGNYGYT